This T cell receptor (beta chain) originates from a study of blood T cell repertoires in COVID-19. At the level of the study: The cDNA or gDNA used as material had been derived from T cells, B-cell-depleted T cells, or PBMCs.

Per the original methods: Researchers report that nucleated cell counts were estimated from reference gene primer amplification. Using immunoSEQ multiplex PCR, the repertoire was profiled, and TCRdb retains in-frame clones only, with some absent. V, J and clone size are taken as reported in that table, and D and trimming were inferred from the DNA itself. The table shows fewer than 500,000 clones, with approximately 89% occurring only once. Participants' own reports of clinical history determined their cohort assignment. Cohort 3 donors counted as recovered after two negative PCRs, clearance, or resolved symptoms. CDR3 length: 15 residues. Germline V gene data show CDR1 as SGHRS and CDR2 as YFSETQ. V dropped 1 base and J dropped 1 base, with 8 bases sitting between them.

The rearrangement uses TRBV5-1 and TRBJ2-2; D unclear. The TCR originated in a man younger than 45 who had recovered from COVID-19. The sequenced sample consisted of PBMCs or T cells enriched from blood (not recorded which). In nucleotides, the CDR3 is TGCGCCAGCAGCTTGTTTCCGGGGAACACCGGGGAGCTGTTTTTT. The encoded protein is CASSLFPGNTGELFF.